This entry is about one T cell receptor (beta chain). A multiplex PCR was run with 60 Vbeta primers and 13 Jbeta primers. Here immunoSEQ multiplex PCR was the method, and the copy in TCRdb shows in-frame clones only, minus some. The sample has roughly 200,000 clones, 70% to 85% seen once. This entry is derived from a study of cytomegalovirus exposure and HLA in healthy donors. Germline CDR1 KGHSH, CDR2 LQKENI. The CDR3 runs 16 residues. V was cut by 0 bases and J by 4 bases, with 16 bases left in between. The chain is built from TRBV18 and TRBJ2-7; no firm D call. This TCR came from a woman in her forties in good health and CMV-seronegative. Material for sequencing was PBMCs. The CDR3 here is CASSPPGPTRNYEQYF. As DNA, the CDR3 is TGTGCCAGCTCACCACCGGGCCCCACAAGAAATTACGAGCAGTACTTC.